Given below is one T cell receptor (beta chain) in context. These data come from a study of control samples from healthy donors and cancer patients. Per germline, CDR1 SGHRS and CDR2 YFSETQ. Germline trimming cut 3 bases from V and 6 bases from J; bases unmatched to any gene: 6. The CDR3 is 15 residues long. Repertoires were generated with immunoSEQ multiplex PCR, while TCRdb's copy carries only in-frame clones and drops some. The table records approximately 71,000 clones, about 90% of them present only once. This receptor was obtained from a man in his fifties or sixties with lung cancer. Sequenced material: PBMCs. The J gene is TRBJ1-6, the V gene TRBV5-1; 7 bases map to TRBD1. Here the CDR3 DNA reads TGCGCCAGCAGCTCGACAGGGTCCGGTAATTCACCCCTCCACTTT. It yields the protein CASSSTGSGNSPLHF.